These 9 T cell receptor beta chains were all obtained from the same sample, sequenced in a study of cytomegalovirus exposure and HLA in healthy donors. PCR amplification relied on 60 Vbeta primers (plus 13 Jbeta primers). Generated by immunoSEQ multiplex PCR, the TCRdb table keeps only in-frame clones and is missing some. The sample has fewer than 140,000 clones, roughly 74% seen once. The specimen sequenced was PBMCs. The source is a man between 40 and 49 years old in good health and CMV-seronegative.

This clone came up once. The J gene is TRBJ2-1, the V gene TRBV7-6, with 9 bases aligning to TRBD2. The CDR3 loop spans 15 amino acids. Germline CDR1 reads SGHVS; CDR2 reads FNYEAQ. The V gene end was trimmed by 5 bases and the J gene end by 1 base; junction bases not matched to a gene: 3. This CDR3 is CASSRAGGSYNEQFF. CDR3 nucleotide sequence: TGTGCCAGCAGCCGAGCGGGGGGTTCCTACAATGAGCAGTTCTTC.

This clone was observed a handful of times. The chain is built from TRBV5-1 and TRBJ2-6, with TRBD2 matching 8 bases. Germline V gene data show CDR1 as SGHRS and CDR2 as YFSETQ. The CDR3 spans 17 residues. V shed 4 bases, J shed 0 bases, and the junction held 6 bases outside the gene matches. CDR3: CASSRGGLNSGANVLTF. CDR3 DNA sequence: TGCGCCAGCAGCCGGGGGGGTTTAAACTCTGGGGCCAACGTCCTGACTTTC.

V and J are TRBV5-1 and TRBJ2-2; 7 bases agree with TRBD1. CDR1 and CDR2 (germline): SGHRS, YFSETQ. V lost 4 bases and J lost 4; bases outside the gene matches: 22. This CDR3 is built from 20 residues. The CDR3 sequence is CASSLAGGFSDKTFTGELFF. The CDR3 nucleotides are TGCGCCAGCAGCCTCGCAGGGGGATTTTCCGATAAAACTTTCACCGGGGAGCTGTTTTTT.

The chain employs TRBV6-1 and TRBJ1-1; 8 positions match TRBD1. This CDR3 contains 14 residues. V lost 2 bases and J lost 6; bases outside the gene matches: 5. The germline V gene encodes CDR1 MNHNS and CDR2 SASEGT. The DNA of the CDR3 is TGTGCCAGCAGTGAACAGGGGGCGAAACCTGAAGCTTTCTTT. It encodes CASSEQGAKPEAFF.

The V and J genes are TRBV5-4 and TRBJ2-5; tentative D call: TRBD2 (5 bases). The germline V gene has CDR1 SGHNT and CDR2 YYREEE (reference sequence). Trimming shortened V by 4 bases and J by 14 bases, and 18 bases separated the two germline ends. The CDR3 consists of 12 residues. CDR3 DNA sequence: TGTGCCAGCAGCCTGACTAACGGGCAGGAATACTTC. This gives the protein CASSLTNGQEYF. Full variable domain (missing parts from reference TRBV5-4 and TRBJ2-5): ETGVTQSPTHLIKTRGQQVTLRCSSQSGHNTVSWYQQALGQGPQFIFQYYREEENGRGNFPPRFSGLQFPNYSSELNVNALELDDSALYLCASSLTNGQEYFGPGTRLLVL.

V is TRBV11-2 and J is TRBJ2-1; 7 bases fit TRBD2. CDR1 is SGHAT, CDR2 FQNNGV, per germline. The CDR3 is 15 amino acids. Trimming at V came to 5 bases and at J to 6 bases, leaving 10 bases not matched to a gene. The CDR3 reads CASSRSLAARNEQFF. The CDR3 region has the DNA TGTGCCAGCAGCCGCTCTCTAGCGGCTCGCAATGAGCAGTTCTTC.

The gene calls are TRBV27 and TRBJ2-1; weak D call: TRBD2 (7 bases). Germline V gene sequence: CDR1 MNHEY, CDR2 SMNVEV (reference sequence). CDR3 length equals 16 residues. V was trimmed by 5 bases and J by 4 bases, leaving 18 bases between them. Here the CDR3 DNA reads TGTGCCAGCAGTCCCCGGGCGGGGGCGGTTTACAATGAGCAGTTCTTC. Translating gives CASSPRAGAVYNEQFF.

This clone showed up just a few times. The chain carries TRBV18 and TRBJ2-7; tentative D call: TRBD1 (5 bases). The CDR3 consists of 15 residues. In germline, CDR1 is KGHSH, CDR2 LQKENI. Trimming stripped 0 bases from V and 1 base from J, with 10 bases between. Here the CDR3 reads CASSPPATVSYEQYF. CDR3 in DNA: TGTGCCAGCTCACCACCTGCGACAGTATCCTACGAGCAGTACTTC. Complete variable domain (other parts from reference TRBV18 and TRBJ2-7): NAGVMQNPRHLVRRRGQEARLRCSPMKGHSHVYWYRQLPEEGLKFMVYLQKENIIDESGMPKERFSAEFPKEGPSILRIQQVVRGDSAAYFCASSPPATVSYEQYFGPGTRLTVT.

The rearrangement links TRBV6-1 to TRBJ2-2; the match to TRBD2 covers 12 bases. Trimming took 2 bases from V and 5 from J; bases not matched to a gene: 0. This CDR3 has 15 amino acids. CDR1 is MNHNS, CDR2 SASEGT, per germline. The CDR3: CASSELAGGTGELFF. The CDR3 DNA follows: TGTGCCAGCAGTGAACTAGCGGGGGGGACCGGGGAGCTGTTTTTT.